The subject of this entry is one T cell receptor beta chain. As yet, its antigen is unknown. These data are taken from a study of T cell repertoires in cytomegalovirus infection. The wider study: Both a matching HLA type and CMV infection were indicated by public TCR beta signatures. Study-level findings and limits: Clonotypes of TCR beta that were HLA-C-restricted and CMV-specific dominated the ex vivo response.

TCRdb called the reads again in MiXCR, with one record for every CDR3 protein. The data contain about 480,000 distinct CDR3 sequences, roughly a third of them singletons. Germline loops: CDR1 LGHNA, CDR2 YNFKEQ. The CDR3 loop spans 14 amino acids. The V and J ends lost 1 base and 5 bases respectively, with 11 bases between them. This receptor was obtained from a human donor in good health (CMV status not recorded). Some clones in this sample may be carry-over from other donors' samples. The chain employs TRBV4-2 and TRBJ1-1, with a tentative D call TRBD1 (5 bases). Material: cultured PBMCs, obtained from culture after CMV antigen stimulation. This CDR3 is CASSQGGRRTEAFF. The CDR3 DNA follows: TGTGCCAGCAGCCAAGGGGGGAGGCGGACTGAAGCTTTCTTT.